This T cell receptor (beta chain) was captured in a study of T cell repertoires in cytomegalovirus infection. TCRdb used MiXCR to reprocess the reads, holding one entry per CDR3 protein. This table holds approximately 74,000 distinct CDR3 sequences, 40% found once. This CDR3 is 15 amino acids long. V lost 4 bases to trimming and J lost 0 bases, with 10 bases between them. CDR1 is SGHVS, CDR2 FNYEAQ, per germline. This clonotype showed up just a few times. Its cognate antigen is unknown. Findings of the study overall: Clonotype analysis showed dominance of the ex vivo response by HLA-C-restricted CMV-specific TCR beta clonotypes. The cumulative frequency of public TCR beta families distinguished individuals who carried CMV together with the relevant HLA.

The receptor comes from a human donor in good health (CMV status not recorded). Some clones in this sample may be carry-over from other donors' samples. The chain recombines TRBV7-6 with TRBJ2-1; no clear D gene. Sequenced material: CD8+ T cells from cultured PBMCs, taken from culture after CMV antigen stimulation. The CDR3, as DNA: TGTGCCAGCAGCTATAACCCTAGCTCCTACAATGAGCAGTTCTTC. Protein: CASSYNPSSYNEQFF.